The clone carrying this T cell receptor (beta chain) was detected ten times or more. Its antigen is still unknown. This specimen belongs to a study of blood T cells in healthy people across ages. Study-wide results and limits: In older individuals, TCR beta diversity per million T cells was lower, falling roughly linearly with age.

V was clipped by 4 bases and J by 3 bases; unmatched bases: 5. The CDR3 sequence is 14 residues long. Germline V CDR1 and CDR2: SQVTM, ANQGSEA. For the second PCR, which ran for about 7 to 12 cycles, a sample-barcoded 5' primer and a J-beta primer mix were used. MiXCR, run by TCRdb on the 5' RACE reads, gives a single entry per CDR3 protein. This table holds hundreds of thousands of distinct CDR3 sequences, around 43% found once. Sample: blood. The genes are TRBV29-1 and TRBJ2-7; 11 bases agree with TRBD1. The sequence derives from a man of 80 years or more in good health. The CDR3 is CSVASDRGLYEQYF. The CDR3 nucleotides read TGCAGCGTTGCCTCGGACAGGGGGCTCTACGAGCAGTACTTC.